Shown below are 5 T cell receptor beta chains from a single sample sequenced in a study of cytomegalovirus exposure and HLA in healthy donors. Primers for the PCR totalled 60 Vbeta and 13 Jbeta. Some clones are missing from TCRdb's copy, which holds only in-frame ones; the method was immunoSEQ multiplex PCR. Here the sample spans 150,000 to 200,000 clones, 82% being singletons. The sample comprised PBMCs. These receptors were obtained from a man aged 40-49 years in good health and CMV-seronegative.

The V and J genes are TRBV9 and TRBJ2-7; TRBD1 matches at 8 bases. Trimming took 4 bases from V and 5 from J; bases not matched to a gene: 8. Per germline, CDR1 SGDLS and CDR2 YYNGEE. This CDR3 is 14 amino acids long. CDR3 nucleotides: TGTGCCAGCAGCCCTCAGGACAGGGCCCACGAGCAGTACTTC. Translated: CASSPQDRAHEQYF.

The chain carries TRBV19 and TRBJ2-7; D unclear. This CDR3 is 13 amino acids long. V was shortened by 6 bases and J by 7 bases, with 16 bases between the two germline ends. Germline V gene data show CDR1 as LNHDA and CDR2 as SQIVND (reference sequence). The CDR3: CASSLDTAREQYF. The CDR3 nucleotides read TGTGCCAGTAGCCTTGACACCGCTCGGGAGCAGTACTTC. Variable domain in full (rest from reference TRBV19 and TRBJ2-7): DGGITQSPKYLFRKEGQNVTLSCEQNLNHDAMYWYRQDPGQGLRLIYYSQIVNDFQKGDIAEGYSVSREKKESFPLTVTSAQKNPTAFYLCASSLDTAREQYFGPGTRLTVT.

The genes are TRBV6-1 and TRBJ2-7; 8 bases align to TRBD2. V was clipped by 5 bases and J by 4 bases; unmatched bases: 10. CDR1 and CDR2 (germline): MNHNS, SASEGT. The CDR3 runs 15 residues. CDR3 DNA: TGTGCCAGCAGTCGAGAAGCGGGAGTCGCGTACGAGCAGTACTTC. Protein sequence: CASSREAGVAYEQYF.

This clone was seen a handful of times. The chain is built from TRBV11-3 and TRBJ2-1, with 13 bases identical to TRBD2. Germline V gives CDR1 SGHNT, CDR2 YENEEA. The V and J ends lost 6 bases and 10 bases, in that order; junction bases with no gene match: 6. This CDR3 comprises 14 residues. The CDR3 DNA is TGTGCCAGCAGTTCGGGACTAGCGGGGCGGGAGCAGTTCTTC. This translates into CASSSGLAGREQFF.

The V gene is TRBV7-2, the J gene TRBJ2-1, with D maybe TRBD1 (6 bases). This CDR3 region has 17 residues. Germline V gene sequence: CDR1 SGHTA, CDR2 FQGNSA. Trimming cost V 2 bases and J 0 bases, with 14 bases left between them. The DNA of the CDR3 is TGTGCCAGCAGCTTATACCGGGCGGACAGCTCCTACAATGAGCAGTTCTTC. Its protein is CASSLYRADSSYNEQFF.